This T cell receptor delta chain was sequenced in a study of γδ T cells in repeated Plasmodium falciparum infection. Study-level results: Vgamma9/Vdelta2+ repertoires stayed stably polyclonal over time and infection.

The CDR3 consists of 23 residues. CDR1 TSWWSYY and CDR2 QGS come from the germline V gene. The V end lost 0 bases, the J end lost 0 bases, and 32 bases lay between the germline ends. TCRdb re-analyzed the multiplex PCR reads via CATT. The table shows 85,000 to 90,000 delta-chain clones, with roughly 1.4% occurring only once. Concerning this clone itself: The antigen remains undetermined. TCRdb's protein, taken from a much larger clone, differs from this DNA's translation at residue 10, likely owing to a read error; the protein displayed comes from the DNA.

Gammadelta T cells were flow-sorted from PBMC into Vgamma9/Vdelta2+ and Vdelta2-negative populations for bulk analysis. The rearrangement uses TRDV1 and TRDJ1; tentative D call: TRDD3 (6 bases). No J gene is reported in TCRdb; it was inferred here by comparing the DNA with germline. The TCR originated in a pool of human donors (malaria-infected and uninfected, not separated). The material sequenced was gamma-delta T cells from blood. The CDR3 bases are TGTGCTCTTGGGGAACTCAAAATCTTCCCACTGACCCCGGGGATCATGTACACCGATAAACTCATCTTT. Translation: CALGELKIFPLTPGIMYTDKLIF.